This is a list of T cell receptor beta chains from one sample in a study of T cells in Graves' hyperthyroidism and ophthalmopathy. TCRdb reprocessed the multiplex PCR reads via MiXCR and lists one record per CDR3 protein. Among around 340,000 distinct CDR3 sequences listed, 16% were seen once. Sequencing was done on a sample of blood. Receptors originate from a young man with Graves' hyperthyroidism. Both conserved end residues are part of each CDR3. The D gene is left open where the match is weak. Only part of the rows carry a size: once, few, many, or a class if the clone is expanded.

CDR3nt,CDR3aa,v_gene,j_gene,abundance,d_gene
TGTGCCAGCAGTGAAATGTGGGGAAATCAGCCCCAGCATTTT,CASSEMWGNQPQHF,TRBV2,TRBJ1-5,many,NA
TGTGCCAGCAGTTACTCGGGGGAGACCCAGTACTTC,CASSYSGETQYF,TRBV6-6,TRBJ2-5,many,NA
TGTGCCAGCGCCCTATCAATTGGGGAGTGGGGGGAAGCTGGGGCCAACGTCCTGACTTTC,CASALSIGEWGEAGANVLTF,TRBV12-3/TRBV12-4,TRBJ2-6,NA,NA
TGTGCCAGCAGCCTCGACAGTTCTACTGGAAACACCATATATTTT,CASSLDSSTGNTIYF,TRBV5-6,TRBJ1-3,NA,NA
TGCAGTGCAGGCCGGGACTCGACCTACGAGCAGTACTTC,CSAGRDSTYEQYF,TRBV20-1,TRBJ2-7,many,NA
TGCAGTGCCCAACCGGGCGGGAGGGCCTTAGGTGAGCAGTTCTTC,CSAQPGGRALGEQFF,TRBV20-1,TRBJ2-1,few,TRBD2
TGCGCCAGCAGCCAGACCACCGGGACAGGGACCGCCTACGAGCAGTACTTC,CASSQTTGTGTAYEQYF,TRBV4-1,TRBJ2-7,many,TRBD1
TGTGCCAGCAGAAATCCCGGCTATGGCTACACCTTC,CASRNPGYGYTF,TRBV12-3/TRBV12-4,TRBJ1-2,few,NA
TGTGCCAGCAGTTCAGGGGGCGCCAATCAGCCCCAGCATTTT,CASSSGGANQPQHF,TRBV28,TRBJ1-5,many,TRBD1
TGTGCCAGCAGCTTTACTTCAGGACAGGGGGCCCCTAATACGCAGTATTTT,CASSFTSGQGAPNTQYF,TRBV7-8,TRBJ2-3,NA,TRBD1
TGTGCCTGGAGTGTACGCGGGGCCGAGCGGAGGGCCTACGAGCAGTACTTC,CAWSVRGAERRAYEQYF,TRBV30,TRBJ2-7,few,NA
TGTGCCAGCAGCTCCTGGACAGGCGAGCAGTTCTTC,CASSSWTGEQFF,TRBV11-3,TRBJ2-1,NA,TRBD1
TGTGCTAGTGGTGACGGTGGGTACACAGATACGCAGTATTTT,CASGDGGYTDTQYF,TRBV12-5,TRBJ2-3,many,NA
TGTGCCAGCAGCTATAGACAGGGGAATGAAAAACTGTTTTTT,CASSYRQGNEKLFF,TRBV12-3/TRBV12-4,TRBJ1-4,many,TRBD1
TGCAGCGTCGGATCCGGGACATTAATGGGGAATACGCAGTATTTT,CSVGSGTLMGNTQYF,TRBV29-1,TRBJ2-3,few,NA
TGTGCCAGCAGTCCAATTATGGAGCAGTACTTC,CASSPIMEQYF,TRBV6-1,TRBJ2-7,many,NA
TGCGCCAGCAGCTACGGGACAGGATCGAACACCATATATTTT,CASSYGTGSNTIYF,TRBV5-1,TRBJ1-3,NA,TRBD1
TGCAGTGCTAGGCCGCTAGCGAGGGTGGGGGAGCAGTACTTC,CSARPLARVGEQYF,TRBV20-1,TRBJ2-7,many,NA
TGTGCCAGCAGTTTTAGCGGGCGTGGCGTAGACGAGCAGTACTTC,CASSFSGRGVDEQYF,TRBV12-3/TRBV12-4,TRBJ2-7,many,TRBD2
TGCGCCAGCAGCCGGGCCCCGAGCTCTGGGGCCAACGTCCTGACTTTC,CASSRAPSSGANVLTF,TRBV4-1,TRBJ2-6,NA,NA
TGTGCCAGCTCACCAGGGCAGGGGGCGAACTACACCTTC,CASSPGQGANYTF,TRBV18,TRBJ1-2,few,TRBD1
TGCGCCAGCAGCCCGCGGACAGGTGGAGCCGGGGAGCTGTTTTTT,CASSPRTGGAGELFF,TRBV5-1,TRBJ2-2,NA,TRBD1
TGTGCCAGCAGTTACTCCCGCCCCCTCGGTGCAGATACGCAGTATTTT,CASSYSRPLGADTQYF,TRBV6-2/TRBV6-3,TRBJ2-3,NA,NA
TGTGCCAGCAGCCAAGAAACGGGGGGCACAGATACGCAGTATTTT,CASSQETGGTDTQYF,TRBV3-1,TRBJ2-3,many,NA
TGTGCCATCAGCTCCACCCATGAGAACACTGAAGCTTTCTTT,CAISSTHENTEAFF,TRBV10-3,TRBJ1-1,few,NA
TGCAGCGTTGTTGGACAGAGCACAGATACGCAGTATTTT,CSVVGQSTDTQYF,TRBV29-1,TRBJ2-3,many,NA
TGTGCCAGCAGCTTAGATCATAGGGAAGGGGACGAAAAACTGTTTTTT,CASSLDHREGDEKLFF,TRBV11-2,TRBJ1-4,NA,NA
TGTGCCAGCAGCTTAGGCGTAGGGATGGGCACTGAAGCTTTCTTT,CASSLGVGMGTEAFF,TRBV11-2,TRBJ1-1,many,NA
TGTGCCAGCAGCTTAGTTAGCGGGACGTCGTACGAGCAGTACTTC,CASSLVSGTSYEQYF,TRBV7-2,TRBJ2-7,NA,TRBD2
TGCAGTGCTACGACTAGCGGGGTCTCCTACGAGCAGTACTTC,CSATTSGVSYEQYF,TRBV20-1,TRBJ2-7,many,TRBD2
TGTGCCAGCACCAAAAAGTGGGCAAGCAACCCCTACAATGAGCAGTTCTTC,CASTKKWASNPYNEQFF,TRBV12-3/TRBV12-4,TRBJ2-1,many,NA
TGCGCCAGCAGCTTGGGACAGGCCAACTATGGCTACACCTTC,CASSLGQANYGYTF,TRBV5-1,TRBJ1-2,few,NA
TGTGCCAGCAGCGAGCCCCACCTCCCTGACAGGGACTCCTACAATGAGCAGTTCTTC,CASSEPHLPDRDSYNEQFF,TRBV9,TRBJ2-1,NA,TRBD1
TGTGCCAGCAGCCAAGAAGGACCCCCGAACACTGAAGCTTTCTTT,CASSQEGPPNTEAFF,TRBV3-1,TRBJ1-1,many,NA
TGTGCCAGCACAAGCACTAGCGGGGGCTACAATGAGCAGTTCTTC,CASTSTSGGYNEQFF,TRBV28,TRBJ2-1,many,TRBD2
TGTGCTAGTGGTTTCAGTAACTATGGCTACACCTTC,CASGFSNYGYTF,TRBV12-5,TRBJ1-2,few,NA
TGCGCCAGCAGCCCCCTAGCGGGAGATGCGGATACGCAGTATTTT,CASSPLAGDADTQYF,TRBV4-1,TRBJ2-3,few,TRBD2
TGTGCCAGCAGCGGACAGGGGGTCTCCTACGAGCAGTACTTC,CASSGQGVSYEQYF,TRBV28,TRBJ2-7,NA,TRBD1
TGTGCCACCAGTGAAGCGGGAATGGAGACCCAGTACTTC,CATSEAGMETQYF,TRBV24-1,TRBJ2-5,NA,TRBD2
TGCAGTGCTACAGCCCAAACAGGCTACTCCTACGAGCAGTACTTC,CSATAQTGYSYEQYF,TRBV20-1,TRBJ2-7,many,NA
TGTGCCAGCATCGCGAATGGGGGGCCGAATCAGCCCCAGCATTTT,CASIANGGPNQPQHF,TRBV28,TRBJ1-5,many,NA
TGCAGTGCTAACCCCTTAGGCGGGGTAGATACGCAGTATTTT,CSANPLGGVDTQYF,TRBV20-1,TRBJ2-3,few,NA
TGCAGTGCTACCGATCAGGGCCTCGAGCAGTACTTC,CSATDQGLEQYF,TRBV20-1,TRBJ2-7,many,NA
TGTGCCAGCAGCACCCGTTCAGAATACGGTTTCTTT,CASSTRSEYGFF,TRBV7-2,TRBJ1-1,few,NA
TGTGCCAGCAGCCTACAGGGGGCAAGCAAACTGTTTTTT,CASSLQGASKLFF,TRBV6-1,TRBJ1-4,many,TRBD1
TGTGCCAGCAGCCTAATTGCAGGGGGCGGTCAGCCCCAGCATTTT,CASSLIAGGGQPQHF,TRBV5-5,TRBJ1-5,many,TRBD1
TGTGCCAGCAGCCCGGGACAGCTTAATGAAAAACTGTTTTTT,CASSPGQLNEKLFF,TRBV12-3/TRBV12-4,TRBJ1-4,many,TRBD1
TGTGCCAGCAGCCCGGGGACAGAGAACACCGGGGAGCTGTTTTTT,CASSPGTENTGELFF,TRBV11-2,TRBJ2-2,NA,TRBD1
TGTGCCAGTCTCTATGAGGAGGGAACAGATACGCAGTATTTT,CASLYEEGTDTQYF,TRBV6-4,TRBJ2-3,few,NA
TGCGCCAGCAGCCAATGGGCTACTAACTATGGCTACACCTTC,CASSQWATNYGYTF,TRBV4-1,TRBJ1-2,NA,NA
TGTGCCAGCAGCTCACTAGCGGACAATGAGCAGTTCTTC,CASSSLADNEQFF,TRBV9,TRBJ2-1,many,TRBD2
TGTGCGGCGATCCAACAGGGGGTGGAAGGAAACACCATATATTTT,CAAIQQGVEGNTIYF,TRBV6-1,TRBJ1-3,NA,TRBD1
TGTGCCAGTAGTTCGACAGGGGGCCCCTACGAGCAGTACTTC,CASSSTGGPYEQYF,TRBV19,TRBJ2-7,few,TRBD1